Listed below are T cell receptor beta chains from one sample, sequenced in a study of a mutant IDH1 vaccine in newly diagnosed glioma. Profiling relied on immunoSEQ multiplex PCR, and the TCRdb table lists in-frame clones only, not all of them. The sample lists 70,000 or so clones, more than 70% occurring once. The sample consisted of peripheral blood mononuclear cells (PBMCs), taken from a glioma patient treated with radiotherapy, temozolomide or both. Receptors originate from a woman aged 18-30 years with glioma. Some clones in this sample may be carry-over from other donors' samples. CDR3s include the opening cysteine and the closing phenylalanine or tryptophan. The order of the fields is clone size, V gene, J gene, D gene, CDR3 protein, CDR3 DNA. D genes are given only for firm matches. A clone size is listed for some rows: how often the clone was seen (once, few, many), or a class if it is expanded.

>-|TRBV4-2|TRBJ1-5|-
CASSRGGNSNQPQHF
TGTGCCAGCAGCCGAGGGGGTAATAGCAATCAGCCCCAGCATTTT
>-|TRBV19|TRBJ2-7|-
CARGGQDTTYEQYF
TGTGCCAGGGGTGGCCAGGATACGACTTACGAGCAGTACTTC
>-|TRBV11-2|TRBJ2-5|-
CASEGEKYQETQYF
TGTGCCAGCGAAGGGGAAAAGTACCAAGAGACCCAGTACTTC
>-|TRBV5-1|TRBJ2-4|TRBD1
CASKTPGQSIQYF
TGCGCCAGCAAAACTCCGGGACAGAGCATTCAGTACTTC
>-|TRBV19|TRBJ1-5|-
CASSIGVLSNQPQHF
TGTGCCAGTAGTATAGGGGTGTTAAGCAATCAGCCCCAGCATTTT
>few|TRBV7-2|TRBJ1-2|-
CASSFMGSPYGYTF
TGTGCCAGCAGCTTTATGGGCAGCCCCTATGGCTACACCTTC
>-|TRBV25-1|TRBJ2-7|-
CASSASGSANYEQYF
TGTGCCAGCAGTGCCTCGGGATCAGCGAATTACGAGCAGTACTTC
>-|TRBV15|TRBJ2-2|-
CATSRDRGPNTGELFF
TGTGCCACCAGCAGAGATCGGGGGCCGAACACCGGGGAGCTGTTTTTT
>-|TRBV7-9|TRBJ1-1|TRBD1
CASSLGGGQGTEAFF
TGTGCCAGCAGCCTAGGAGGGGGACAGGGCACTGAAGCTTTCTTT
>-|TRBV18|TRBJ1-2|-
CASSPVRGGYTF
TGTGCCAGCTCACCAGTGAGGGGCGGCTACACCTTC
>once|TRBV10-3|TRBJ2-1|-
CAISESPGNEQFF
TGTGCCATCAGTGAGTCGCCCGGCAATGAGCAGTTCTTC
>-|TRBV15|TRBJ1-4|-
CATSRDTLRGGEKLFF
TGTGCCACCAGCAGAGATACACTCAGGGGTGGGGAAAAACTGTTTTTT